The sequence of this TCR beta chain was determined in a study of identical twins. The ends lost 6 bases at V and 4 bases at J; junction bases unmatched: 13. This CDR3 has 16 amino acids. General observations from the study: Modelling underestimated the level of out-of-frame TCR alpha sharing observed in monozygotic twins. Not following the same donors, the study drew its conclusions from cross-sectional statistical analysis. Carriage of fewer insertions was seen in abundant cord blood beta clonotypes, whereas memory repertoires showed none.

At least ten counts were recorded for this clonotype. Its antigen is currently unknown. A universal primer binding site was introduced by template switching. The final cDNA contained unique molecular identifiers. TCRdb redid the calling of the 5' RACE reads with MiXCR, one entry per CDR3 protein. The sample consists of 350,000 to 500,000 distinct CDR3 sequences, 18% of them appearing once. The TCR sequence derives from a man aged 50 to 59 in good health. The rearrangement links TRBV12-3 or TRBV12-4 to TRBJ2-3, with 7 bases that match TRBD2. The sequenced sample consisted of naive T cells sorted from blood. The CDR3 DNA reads TGTGCCAGCAGGATGTCGTGGGGAGGGGCCCCAGATACGCAGTATTTT. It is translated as CASRMSWGGAPDTQYF.